This T cell receptor beta chain was recorded in a study of cytomegalovirus exposure and HLA in healthy donors (TCRdb year 2017). Context from the whole study: An earlier analysis of roughly 500 of the donors reported about 260 Gb of sequence data and 90 million to 120 million unique TCR beta sequences obtained from roughly 170 million T cells. An early release that covered about 600 HLA-typed donors contained about 300 gigabases of sequencing data and about 93 million unique TCR sequences. Of the roughly 400 genotyped donors, 65% to 90% were placed in the genetic ancestry cluster associated with self-reported Caucasian donors. The study was designed to test whether signatures of past pathogen exposure could be identified by cataloging public T cell receptors. The T cell repertoires of several hundred subjects were profiled by immunosequencing and related to cytomegalovirus serostatus. Besides the first cohort of 500 to 700 subjects, a separate validation cohort made up of 120 different subjects was used. High-throughput TCR immunosequencing, statistical association of individual TCRs with disease status, and machine learning were combined to predict cytomegalovirus infection status. In a later analysis, previously published TCR beta repertoires from about 640 donors were re-analyzed and high-resolution HLA genotyping was added so that TCR occurrence patterns could be studied. In the later analysis, no new phenotypic data were used to find candidate immune exposures; instead, reliance was placed on TCR beta sequences and their occurrence across donors. To decide whether each TCR beta V gene segment behaved as functional or pseudogenic, an earlier analysis of some 580 of the donors relied on high-throughput TCR beta sequencing. Alongside the repertoire data, information on donor age, sex, ethnicity and CMV serostatus was compiled. A later genetic analysis took genome-wide SNP genotypes for about three fifths of the 666 donors and used that subset as a discovery cohort. All discovery cohort repertoires had been generated on a single sequencing platform. Class I and class II HLA loci were covered by the typing at four-digit resolution. Typing coverage differed by locus: A, B, C, DRB1 and DQB1 were typed in about 620-640 donors, DQA1 in 500 to 550, DPA1 in 606, and DPB1 in 472. A handful of DR-DQ haplotypes were handled as single units for association and clustering because linkage in the cohort was strong. Among about 410 genotyped donors of the cohort, an average of around 250,000 unique TCR beta nucleotide sequences was sequenced per donor, of which roughly 17% were non-productive.

The cohort consisted of 666 healthy bone marrow donors. Cohort members were all nominally healthy when sampled, although unrecorded immune exposures were likely present. The donor was CMV seronegative and was included in the group of a few hundred seronegative cohort members. A peripheral blood sample was collected from each donor, and TCR beta sequencing was performed on peripheral blood mononuclear cells. The Qiagen DNeasy Blood Extraction Kit was used to extract genomic DNA from the blood cell samples. This clone was detected only a few times. There is no known antigen for this receptor. The input lacks base qualities; no much larger clone sits a single base away. Library preparation was by the immunoSEQ multiplex PCR assay. For the multiplex PCR, a mixture combining 60 forward primers for TCR Vbeta segments and 13 reverse primers for TCR Jbeta segments was used. A multiplex PCR assay on genomic DNA amplified the CDR3 region of rearranged TCR beta genes. The Illumina HiSeq System was used to sequence the amplified TCR beta libraries as 87-base-pair reads. Concerning the study's data processing: In a later analysis, roughly 80 million unique TCR beta chains were counted across the approximately 640 repertoires, and roughly 11 million of these chains were shared by at least two donors. To remove PCR and sequencing errors, raw reads were error-corrected and collapsed into unique sequences using a nearest-neighbor algorithm that merged closely related sequences. To assign V, D and J gene segments, CDR3 sequences were aligned to IMGT reference sequences. For a sequence to be retained, a match of at least six nucleotides to both a V gene segment and a J gene segment was required. A rearrangement counted as productive if the CDR3 had no stop codons and remained in frame with V and J, and every other rearrangement counted as non-productive. CDR3 was defined according to IMGT convention as the region running from the second conserved V-encoded cysteine to the conserved J-encoded phenylalanine. Sequences without an unambiguous match to a single V gene segment were excluded from the earlier analysis of approximately 560 of the donors. In an earlier analysis of 450 to 750 of the donors, a V segment was called functional when productive rearrangements were above 56.7%, and segregating when the standard deviation between donors exceeded 5%. A statistical classification framework was developed to diagnose cytomegalovirus status using the catalog of TCR beta chain sequences. A later analysis assigned V and J genes by comparing TCR nucleotide sequences with IMGT/GENE-DB human TR gene sequences. A later analysis assigned CDR3 sequences and most-parsimonious VDJ recombination scenarios with the TCRdist pipeline. In a later analysis, each TCR beta chain was defined by its CDR3 amino acid sequence together with its V-gene family, and reads lacking a unique V-gene family were excluded. To address suspected cross-contamination and a sequencing artifact, a later analysis removed around 590 highly shared, low-generation-probability nucleotide sequences. A later analysis calculated a clonal expansion index for each public chain from normalized within-repertoire ranks of inferred template counts. Generation probabilities in a later analysis came from a VDJ recombination model fitted to out-of-frame rearrangements, and those results were checked against IGoR. Hypergeometric tests were used in a later analysis to score TCR-TCR, TCR-HLA and TCR-CMV co-occurrence, with a repertoire-size bias correction applied to the TCR pairs. A later analysis estimated false discovery rates by permuting HLA or CMV assignments 20 times. In a later analysis, co-occurring TCRs were grouped using DBSCAN, with TCRdist sequence similarity added in when clustering inside HLA-allele-positive subsets. Repertoires with fewer than 30,000 or more than 120,000 public chains were left out of co-occurrence clustering, as were about 5 repertoires with anomalous nucleotide sharing. TCRdb's version of the immuneACCESS table is confined to in-frame rearrangements and falls short of the full clone set. An unresolved V gene accounts for under half of the shortfall where checked; the remainder is of unknown origin. V and J calls and clone size come straight from that table; D and trimming were deduced from the DNA. Present in this sample are 150,000 to 200,000 clones, around three quarters of which were seen just once. The ten biggest clones cover less than 2.5% of the sample.

General findings and caveats noted by the study authors: Most TCR sequences were observed very rarely across donors, whereas some public TCRs were present in many individuals. A later analysis found that TCR association rates varied across HLA loci, with DRB1 alleles showing the most associated TCRs and HLA-C alleles the fewest. A total of some 180 TCR beta chains were listed by the study as associated with cytomegalovirus. In a later analysis, several top co-occurrence clusters were reported to appear linked to parvovirus B19, influenza, CMV and Epstein-Barr virus. An earlier analysis of approximately 570 of the donors showed that most TCR beta V segments appeared in productive rearrangements either about 87% or about 30% of the time, which broadly matched IMGT annotations. This cohort had only TCR beta chains sequenced, and the lack of alpha or paired-chain data limited which features could be detected. The classifier was reported to diagnose cytomegalovirus status with high specificity and sensitivity in both the original cohort and the validation cohort. Linkage disequilibrium might explain the correlated functional status among segregating V segments, but an unknown experimental factor could not be ruled out. V-gene and J-gene trimming of TCR beta chains was associated with a missense DCLRE1C variant in a later genetic analysis, and the association was replicated in an independent cohort. For the cohort, immune exposure information was limited to CMV serostatus. The authors suggested that the approach could potentially be extended to other disease states and immunological phenotypes. Because HLA typing was unavailable for some donors at each locus, only the typed subset was used in association tests. A further reported finding was that TCR beta sequences accurately predicted the HLA-A and HLA-B alleles for most subjects in the first cohort. Specific HLA alleles were associated with 18,000 or so TCR beta sequences at a false discovery rate of 0.05 in a later analysis. Most CMV-associated TCR beta chains appeared to be HLA-restricted in a later analysis, and the HLA associations seemed to be driven largely by CMV exposure. Three of the identified cytomegalovirus-associated TCR beta chains were confirmed in vitro to be specific for cytomegalovirus antigens. A cluster of highly shared sequence variants was judged likely to represent a technical artifact of the sequencing pipeline. Compared with equally common non-associated chains, HLA-associated TCR beta chains in a later analysis were more clonally expanded and had lower generation probabilities. Sequencing depth was assumed to be roughly uniform across donors in the presence/absence analyses, though that assumption may not hold. Compared with the roughly 700-donor mean, donors in an Asian-associated ancestry cluster had fewer N-insertions in productive TCRs, according to a later genetic analysis. Because counts were too low, approximately 15 rarely observed V segments, including chromosome 9 orphons, were excluded from the earlier analysis of fewer than 650 of the donors. The 87-base-pair reads could not distinguish some IMGT-functional V segments, including TRBV6-2 and TRBV6-3, so those segments were excluded. When HLA alleles, especially DR and DQ, strongly co-occurred, attributing TCR associations to individual alleles was difficult.

Sequences MNHEY (CDR1) and SMNVEV (CDR2) are obtained from the germline V gene (reference sequence). V and J lose 1 base and 7 bases, and a span of 13 bases separates them. The CDR3 spans 14 residues, from the cysteine through the phenylalanine. The CDR3 DNA has 42 bases and is translated from base 1. The V and J genes are TRBV27 and TRBJ1-2; a tentative D call is TRBD1 (5 bases match). Sample: PBMCs. This sequence originates from a woman in her forties or fifties in good health and CMV-seronegative. CDR3 sequence: CASSLLGVGGGYTF. The sequence in DNA is TGTGCCAGCAGTTTATTAGGGGTGGGGGGTGGCTACACCTTC.